These 12 T cell receptor beta chains were all obtained from the same sample, sequenced in a study of blood T cell repertoires in COVID-19. This table comes from immunoSEQ multiplex PCR, and its TCRdb copy is limited to in-frame clones, with some not included. The data show roughly 150,000 clones, approximately 80% seen once. Material for sequencing was peripheral blood. The origin of the receptors is a woman older than 75 with acute or convalescent COVID-19.

The rearrangement joins TRBV27 to TRBJ1-1; tentative D call: TRBD1 (5 bases). Trimming pared 2 bases from V and 1 base from J, leaving 11 bases between. Germline loops: CDR1 MNHEY, CDR2 SMNVEV (reference sequence). The CDR3 has 15 residues. The CDR3 region is CASSLMNRPNTEAFF. Written as DNA, the CDR3 is TGTGCCAGCAGTTTAATGAACAGGCCGAACACTGAAGCTTTCTTT.

This rearrangement joins TRBV18 to TRBJ1-3; 9 bases agree with TRBD1. Germline CDR1 reads KGHSH; CDR2 reads LQKENI. With V trimmed by 0 bases and J by 6 bases, 12 bases remained unmatched. The CDR3 is 18 residues long. The CDR3 loop reads CASSPPGQGIAGQNTIYF. CDR3 DNA: TGTGCCAGCTCACCACCGGGACAGGGAATTGCAGGGCAAAACACCATATATTTT.

This chain uses TRBV7-9 with TRBJ2-5, with TRBD2 matching over 7 bases. The CDR3 extends over 13 amino acids. Germline assignment: CDR1 SEHNR and CDR2 FQNEAQ (reference sequence). The V and J ends lost 3 bases and 3 bases, in that order; junction bases with no gene match: 1. The CDR3 bases are TGTGCCAGCAGCTTTGGGGGGGAAGAGACCCAGTACTTC. Its protein product is CASSFGGEETQYF. The full variable domain, its missing parts supplied by reference TRBV7-9 and TRBJ2-5, is DTGVSQNPRHKITKRGQNVTFRCDPISEHNRLYWYRQTLGQGPEFLTYFQNEAQLEKSRLLSDRFSAERPKGSFSTLEIQRTEQGDSAMYLCASSFGGEETQYFGPGTRLLVL.

This clone has a handful of counts. The CDR3 coding sequence is TGTGCCAGCAGCTTAGGGACAGGGAACACCGGGGAGCTGTTTTTT. This encodes CASSLGTGNTGELFF. The V and J genes are TRBV11-3 and TRBJ2-2; TRBD1 matches 7 bases. With 1 base clipped from V and 1 base from J, the junction kept 0 bases outside the gene matches. Per germline, CDR1 SGHNT and CDR2 YENEEA. The CDR3 is 15 residues long.

This clone was recorded only once. The V gene is TRBV6-5, the J gene TRBJ2-6, with D possibly being TRBD1 (5 bases). Germline loops: CDR1 MNHEY, CDR2 SVGAGI. V was clipped by 2 bases and J by 4 bases, with 9 bases between them. CDR3 length equals 15 residues. CDR3 nucleotide sequence: TGTGCCAGCAGTTACGTAGGGGCAGGGGCCAACGTCCTGACTTTC. This encodes CASSYVGAGANVLTF.

This clone was seen a few times. The chain recombines TRBV13 with TRBJ2-7; D gene ambiguous. The CDR3 spans 14 residues. V was trimmed by 3 bases and J by 1 base, leaving 10 bases between them. Looked up from germline, CDR1 is PRHDT and CDR2 is FYEKMQ (reference sequence). CDR3 protein: CASSFLTESYEQYF. Written as DNA, the CDR3 is TGTGCCAGCAGCTTTCTTACAGAATCCTACGAGCAGTACTTC. Variable domain in full (rest from reference TRBV13 and TRBJ2-7): AAGVIQSPRHLIKEKRETATLKCYPIPRHDTVYWYQQGPGQDPQFLISFYEKMQSDKGSIPDRFSAQQFSDYHSELNMSSLELGDSALYFCASSFLTESYEQYFGPGTRLTVT.

This chain uses TRBV19 with TRBJ1-2; 10 nucleotides align to TRBD1. V shed 7 bases, J shed 4 bases, and the junction held 15 bases outside the gene matches. The CDR3 has 17 amino acids. Per germline, CDR1 LNHDA and CDR2 SQIVND (reference sequence). The DNA of the CDR3 is TGTGCCAGTATCAAGGAAGGGACAGGGGAATCTCGCTATGGCTACACCTTC. Protein sequence: CASIKEGTGESRYGYTF.

This clone is medium-sized within its sample. The CDR3 DNA sequence: TGTGCCAGCAGCCAAGATCTAGCGGGGGGCCAAGAGACCCAGTACTTC. Encoded protein: CASSQDLAGGQETQYF. The V gene is TRBV3-1 (or the pseudogene TRBV3-2), the J gene TRBJ2-5, with TRBD2 matching 11 bases. The ends lost 0 bases at V and 1 base at J; junction bases unmatched: 1. Germline V gene data show CDR1 as LGHDT and CDR2 as YNNKEL (reference sequence). The CDR3 sequence is 16 residues long.

The chain combines TRBV5-1 with TRBJ2-3, with TRBD1 matching 8 bases. Per the germline V gene, CDR1 is SGHRS and CDR2 is YFSETQ. With V trimmed by 6 bases and J by 14 bases, 5 bases remained unmatched. The CDR3 has 10 residues. The CDR3 DNA reads as TGCGCCAGCAAAGGACAGGGCTGGTATTTT. Encoded protein: CASKGQGWYF.

This clone was detected only once. V and J are TRBV27 and TRBJ2-3; D may be TRBD2 (6 bases). Trimming removed 7 bases from V and 3 bases from J, with 14 bases in between. CDR1 and CDR2 (germline): MNHEY, SMNVEV (reference sequence). This CDR3 is built from 14 residues. The CDR3 here is CASTSVGLTDTQYF. The CDR3 DNA reads as TGTGCCAGCACTAGCGTGGGGCTTACAGATACGCAGTATTTT.

The J gene is TRBJ1-1, the V gene TRBV6-5; TRBD1 aligns across 8 bases. Germline CDR1 MNHEY, CDR2 SVGAGI. Unmatched junction bases numbered 6, after V lost 2 bases and J lost 1 base. This CDR3 comprises 16 residues. The CDR3 spells CASSYQQGVENTEAFF. The CDR3 DNA is TGTGCCAGCAGTTACCAACAGGGGGTCGAGAACACTGAAGCTTTCTTT.

The CDR3 DNA reads TGCAGTGCTAGTGCCCCAAATAAACTGTTTTTT. Translated: CSASAPNKLFF. The chain is built from TRBV20-1 and TRBJ1-4; no clear D. Trimming took 3 bases from V and 11 from J, leaving 10 bases between them. Germline CDR1 reads DFQATT; CDR2 reads SNEGSKA (reference sequence). CDR3 size: 11 residues.